The TCR beta chain under discussion was sequenced for a study of T cells of healthy individuals. TCRdb ran MiXCR on the 5' RACE reads and lists one entry per CDR3 protein. The sample shows about 96,000 distinct CDR3 sequences, 17% of them seen only once. The clonotype originates from a human donor in good health.

CDR3 region: CASSFGTGRDGELFF. The CDR3, as DNA: TGCGCCAGCAGCTTCGGGACAGGGCGCGACGGGGAGCTGTTTTTT. V gene TRBV5-1 combines with J gene TRBJ2-2; 9 nucleotides agree with TRBD1. The V gene end was trimmed by 2 bases and the J gene end by 7 bases; junction bases not matched to a gene: 6. The CDR3 consists of 15 residues. CDR1 and CDR2 (germline): SGHRS, YFSETQ.